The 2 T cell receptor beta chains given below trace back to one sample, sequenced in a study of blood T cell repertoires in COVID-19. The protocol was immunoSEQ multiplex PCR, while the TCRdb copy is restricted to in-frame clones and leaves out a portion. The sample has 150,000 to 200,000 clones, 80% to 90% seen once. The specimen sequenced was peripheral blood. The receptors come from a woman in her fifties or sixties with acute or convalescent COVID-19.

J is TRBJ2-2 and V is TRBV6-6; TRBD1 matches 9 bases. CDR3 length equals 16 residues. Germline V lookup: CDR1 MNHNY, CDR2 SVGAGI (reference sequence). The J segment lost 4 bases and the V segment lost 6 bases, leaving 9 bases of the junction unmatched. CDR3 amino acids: CASSTGTGLGTGELFF. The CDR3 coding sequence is TGTGCCAGCAGCACCGGGACAGGGTTGGGCACCGGGGAGCTGTTTTTT.

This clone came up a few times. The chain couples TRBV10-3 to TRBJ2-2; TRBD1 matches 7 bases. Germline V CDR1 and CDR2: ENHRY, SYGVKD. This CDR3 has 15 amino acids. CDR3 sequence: CVTGREGSNTGELFF. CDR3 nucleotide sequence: TGTGTGACAGGGAGAGAGGGATCGAACACCGGGGAGCTGTTTTTT.